These 26 T cell receptor beta chains were sequenced from one sample in a study of blood T cell repertoires in COVID-19. Clones were read by immunoSEQ multiplex PCR, and TCRdb kept only the in-frame ones, dropping some. The top ten hold approximately 8.8% of the sample, which has roughly 80,000 clones, around 83% seen once. The sequenced material came from peripheral blood. The origin of the receptors is a human donor in a cohort sampled during active COVID-19.

The chain joins TRBV10-2 to TRBJ2-3; 7 bases map to TRBD2. The CDR3 is 15 residues long. Germline CDR1 WSHSY, CDR2 SAAADI. J was trimmed by 1 base and V by 3 bases; bases with no gene match: 4. The CDR3 DNA sequence: TGCGCCAGCAGTGAAGCTCGGGGGGGCACAGATACGCAGTATTTT. This sequence encodes CASSEARGGTDTQYF.

This clone was seen a few times. V gene TRBV6-5 combines with J gene TRBJ1-1, with D perhaps matching TRBD1 (5 bases). The CDR3 covers 15 residues. V was clipped by 6 bases and J by 3 bases, with 17 bases between them. Germline V gene lookup returns CDR1 MNHEY and CDR2 SVGAGI. In nucleotides, the CDR3 is TGTGCCAGCAGCGGCCCCAGGGTTTGGGACACTGAAGCTTTCTTT. It translates to CASSGPRVWDTEAFF.

This CDR3 reads CASSLTSGYQETQYF. CDR3 sequence (DNA): TGCGCCAGCAGCTTGACTAGCGGCTACCAAGAGACCCAGTACTTC. The rearrangement links TRBV5-1 to TRBJ2-5; 8 positions match TRBD2. The germline gives CDR1 SGHRS, CDR2 YFSETQ. J was trimmed by 0 bases and V by 1 base; bases with no gene match: 2. The CDR3 is made up of 15 amino acids.

The chain has TRBV10-1 and TRBJ2-6, with D possibly matching TRBD1 (6 bases). Germline-derived CDR1 and CDR2 are WNHNN and SYGVQD (reference sequence). The CDR3 spans 16 residues. V dropped 3 bases and J dropped 4 bases, with 13 bases sitting between them. The CDR3 loop reads CASSDPTGSGANVLTF. The CDR3 coding sequence is TGCGCCAGCAGTGACCCCACAGGGTCCGGGGCCAACGTCCTGACTTTC.

The rearrangement uses TRBV12-3 or TRBV12-4 and TRBJ1-1; D remains ambiguous. Deletions cut 5 bases from V and 1 base from J, with 8 bases between. The CDR3 spans 13 residues. The CDR3 sequence: CASSPRANTEAFF. In nucleotides, the CDR3 is TGTGCCAGCAGTCCGCGGGCGAACACTGAAGCTTTCTTT.

The rearrangement joins TRBV2 to TRBJ1-1; D is undetermined. The CDR3 is made up of 15 amino acids. V lost 2 bases, J lost 1 base, and 11 bases lay in between. The germline CDR1 and CDR2 sequences are SNHLY and FYNNEI. The chain's CDR3 is CASSESPGENTEAFF. The CDR3 DNA reads as TGTGCCAGCAGTGAAAGCCCGGGAGAGAACACTGAAGCTTTCTTT.

This clone was found once. The chain is built from TRBV5-1 and TRBJ2-7; the D gene is possibly TRBD1 (6 bases). Germline loops: CDR1 SGHRS, CDR2 YFSETQ. The CDR3 runs 14 residues. Trimming took off 3 bases at V and 2 bases at J, with 12 bases between the two ends. The DNA for the CDR3 is TGCGCCAGCAGCTCGGCGACAGGTCCCTACGAGCAGTACTTC. It codes for CASSSATGPYEQYF.

V and J are TRBV4-1 and TRBJ2-1; 7 bases are shared with TRBD2. The CDR3 spans 17 residues. Per the germline V gene, CDR1 is MGHRA and CDR2 is YSYEKL. J was trimmed by 0 bases and V by 3 bases; bases with no gene match: 8. The CDR3 is CASSHLGGRSSYNEQFF. In DNA, the CDR3 is TGCGCCAGCAGCCATTTGGGGGGGAGGAGCTCCTACAATGAGCAGTTCTTC.

The rearrangement joins TRBV11-3 to TRBJ2-3; a weak D match, TRBD1 (6 bases). V lost 5 bases and J lost 4, with 19 bases in between. This CDR3 comprises 16 residues. The germline gives CDR1 SGHNT, CDR2 YENEEA. CDR3 sequence reads: CASSPGRGTPPDTQYF. CDR3 coding DNA: TGTGCCAGCAGCCCGGGGAGAGGGACACCACCAGATACGCAGTATTTT.

J is TRBJ2-1 and V is TRBV29-1; TRBD2 agrees at 8 bases. V dropped 0 bases and J dropped 0; count of bases not matched to a gene: 4. The germline CDR1 and CDR2 sequences are SQVTM and ANQGSEA. This CDR3 spans 16 amino acids. The CDR3 here is CSVEEGGGISYNEQFF. Written as DNA, the CDR3 is TGCAGCGTTGAAGAGGGCGGGGGGATCTCCTACAATGAGCAGTTCTTC.

V is TRBV4-1 and J is TRBJ1-3; D is ambiguous. CDR1 and CDR2 (germline): MGHRA, YSYEKL. Trimming left V 0 bases short and J 0 bases short, with 6 bases between. The CDR3 sequence is 15 residues long. CDR3 DNA sequence: TGCGCCAGCAGCCAAGAACTGTACTCTGGAAACACCATATATTTT. Translating it yields CASSQELYSGNTIYF.

The chain recombines TRBV30 with TRBJ2-3; 12 bases are a match to TRBD2. The CDR3 totals 16 residues. The trim removed 4 bases at V and 8 bases at J, leaving 13 bases unmatched. Germline V lookup: CDR1 GTSNPN, CDR2 SVGIG (reference sequence). The DNA for the CDR3 is TGTGCCTGGACCCCTCTAGCGGGAGGGCCTCGGGGTACGCAGTATTTT. Its translation: CAWTPLAGGPRGTQYF.

The chain links TRBV28 to TRBJ2-7; possible D gene TRBD1, 5 bases. There are 15 residues in the CDR3. Germline V gene data show CDR1 as MDHEN and CDR2 as SYDVKM. Trimming cost V 3 bases and J 2 bases, with 14 bases left between them. The CDR3 loop reads CASSFQGIAPYEQYF. CDR3 coding DNA: TGTGCCAGCAGTTTCCAGGGCATCGCGCCCTACGAGCAGTACTTC.

The DNA of the CDR3 is TGCGCCAGCAGCTTTCTGACAGGGGGAAATGAAAAACTGTTTTTT. It specifies CASSFLTGGNEKLFF. V is TRBV5-1 and J is TRBJ1-4, with 9 bases that match TRBD1. Germline V gene lookup returns CDR1 SGHRS and CDR2 YFSETQ. V was clipped by 2 bases and J by 5 bases; unmatched bases: 4. This CDR3 has 15 residues.

The chain uses TRBV5-5 and TRBJ1-2; no reliable D call. The germline V and J ends were trimmed by 0 bases and 1 base, with 4 bases remaining between them. The CDR3 is 13 amino acids. From germline, CDR1 is SGHKS and CDR2 YYEKEE (reference sequence). CDR3 sequence reads: CASSLGSNYGYTF. The CDR3 nucleotides are TGTGCCAGCAGCTTGGGCAGTAACTATGGCTACACCTTC.

The V gene is TRBV18, the J gene TRBJ2-6; 9 bases are a match to TRBD1. The CDR3 is 17 residues long. The trim removed 3 bases at V and 1 base at J, leaving 4 bases unmatched. The germline V gene has CDR1 KGHSH and CDR2 LQKENI. The CDR3 is CASSPATGGSGANVLTF. CDR3 bases: TGTGCCAGCTCACCCGCGACAGGGGGATCTGGGGCCAACGTCCTGACTTTC.

J is TRBJ2-7 and V is TRBV7-6, with a weak D call TRBD2 (5 bases). This CDR3 has 15 amino acids. Germline V gene lookup returns CDR1 SGHVS and CDR2 FNYEAQ. V lost 0 bases and J lost 0, with 9 bases in between. In nucleotides, the CDR3 is TGTGCCAGCAGCTTAGCTCTAGGGAGCTCCTACGAGCAGTACTTC. Its translation: CASSLALGSSYEQYF.

The chain combines TRBV18 with TRBJ1-5; D is possibly TRBD1 (6 bases). CDR3 length: 15 amino acids. Trimming took 3 bases from V and 5 from J, leaving 14 bases between them. CDR1 is KGHSH and CDR2 is LQKENI in the germline V gene. The CDR3 region is CASSPGHSGDQPQHF. The CDR3, as DNA: TGTGCCAGCTCACCGGGCCACTCAGGGGATCAGCCCCAGCATTTT.

The rearrangement joins TRBV2 to TRBJ1-2; D is perhaps TRBD1 (6 bases). V was clipped by 4 bases and J by 8 bases, with 11 bases between them. Germline V gene lookup returns CDR1 SNHLY and CDR2 FYNNEI. The CDR3 sequence is 12 residues long. CDR3 loop: CASSVGAGGYTF. The CDR3 bases are TGTGCCAGCAGTGTGGGGGCAGGAGGCTACACCTTC.

In DNA form, the CDR3 reads TGTGCCAGCAGCACGGGACAGGGGGCGAATTCACCCCTCCACTTT. Translating it yields CASSTGQGANSPLHF. The rearrangement uses TRBV5-6 and TRBJ1-6, with TRBD1 matching 12 bases. This CDR3 spans 15 amino acids. CDR1 and CDR2 (germline): SGHDT, YYEEEE. V dropped 4 bases and J dropped 7; count of bases not matched to a gene: 3.

The genes are TRBV5-1 and TRBJ2-7, with TRBD1 identical over 10 bases. The CDR3 consists of 15 residues. Germline loops: CDR1 SGHRS, CDR2 YFSETQ. The V segment lost 4 bases and the J segment 9 bases; nucleotides outside the gene matches: 13. CDR3 DNA sequence: TGCGCCAGCAGCAGGTGGGGACAGGGGAATTTCGCGCAGTACTTC. It is translated as CASSRWGQGNFAQYF.

This sequence joins TRBV11-1 and TRBJ2-3; the match to TRBD2 covers 11 bases. Germline trimming cut 5 bases from V and 1 base from J; bases unmatched to any gene: 2. Germline V gene data show CDR1 as SGHAT and CDR2 as FQDESV (reference sequence). CDR3 length: 15 residues. CDR3 nucleotide sequence: TGTGCCAGCAGCCCGGGACTAGCGGGCACAGATACGCAGTATTTT. Translation: CASSPGLAGTDTQYF.

The chain has TRBV19 and TRBJ2-2, with TRBD2 matching over 8 bases. The germline V gene has CDR1 LNHDA and CDR2 SQIVND (reference sequence). J lost 5 bases, V lost 3 bases, and 2 bases had no gene match. The CDR3 runs 14 residues. The CDR3 reads CASSIRGGTGELFF. The CDR3 DNA sequence: TGTGCCAGTAGTATTCGGGGGGGGACCGGGGAGCTGTTTTTT.

The gene calls are TRBV6-5 and TRBJ1-2, with TRBD1 identical over 8 bases. Trimming removed 6 bases from V and 2 bases from J; junction bases left unmatched: 5. CDR1 is MNHEY and CDR2 is SVGAGI in the germline V gene. CDR3 length equals 14 residues. CDR3: CASRGRDRNYGYTF. CDR3 sequence (DNA): TGTGCCAGCAGAGGCCGGGACAGGAACTATGGCTACACCTTC.

The chain recombines TRBV4-1 with TRBJ1-6; 10 bases map to TRBD1. Germline-derived CDR1 and CDR2 are MGHRA and YSYEKL. The CDR3 consists of 15 residues. After removal of 3 bases from V and 5 bases from J, the junction contained 1 base not matched to a gene. The CDR3: CASSHGTGDNSPLHF. The CDR3 DNA follows: TGCGCCAGCAGCCACGGGACAGGGGATAATTCACCCCTCCACTTT.

The chain uses TRBV9 and TRBJ2-3, with D possibly TRBD1 on 6 matching bases. V was trimmed by 4 bases and J by 4 bases, leaving 16 bases between them. CDR1 is SGDLS, CDR2 YYNGEE, per germline. This CDR3 has 15 amino acids. The CDR3 region is CASSPLERGSDTQYF. The CDR3 DNA reads TGTGCCAGCAGCCCCCTGGAAAGGGGGTCAGATACGCAGTATTTT.